This T cell receptor (beta chain) was recorded in a study of T cells in Graves' hyperthyroidism and ophthalmopathy. Authors of the study amplified TCR beta CDR3 regions from RNA transcripts. The primer set for the first-round RT-PCR of the TCR CDR3 was HTBI. TCRdb re-called the multiplex PCR reads through MiXCR, storing one row per CDR3 protein. The sample lists under 300,000 distinct CDR3 sequences, 13% occurring once. V lost 7 bases, J lost 3 bases, and 6 bases stayed unmatched. CDR1 and CDR2 from the germline V gene are SQVTM and ANQGSEA. The CDR3 covers 13 residues. The receptor comes from a young woman with Graves' hyperthyroidism that later progressed to Graves' ophthalmopathy. Sequencing used blood. The chain combines TRBV29-1 with TRBJ1-1; 9 bases map to TRBD1. CDR3 nucleotide sequence: TGCAGCGCCTGGGACAGGGCGCACACTGAAGCTTTCTTT. This codes for CSAWDRAHTEAFF.